This T cell receptor (beta chain) is drawn from a study of T cell repertoires in cytomegalovirus infection. Study results and limitations: There were HLA-C-restricted CMV-specific TCR beta clonotypes dominating the ex vivo response.

Germline V gene lookup returns CDR1 DFQATT and CDR2 SNEGSKA (reference sequence). V dropped 7 bases and J dropped 4; count of bases not matched to a gene: 12. The CDR3 runs to 15 residues. On this clonotype itself: No antigen is known for it.

TCRdb called the reads again in MiXCR, with one record for every CDR3 protein. The sample has around 770,000 distinct CDR3 sequences; under 35% are singletons. The TCR comes from a human donor in good health (CMV status not recorded). Some clones in this sample may be carry-over from other donors' samples. The genes are TRBV20-1 and TRBJ1-5; 8 bases line up with TRBD1. The starting material was cultured CD8+ T cells from PBMCs, obtained from culture after CMV antigen stimulation. The CDR3 reads CSVSQGARFNQPQHF. The DNA for the CDR3 is TGCAGTGTTTCCCAGGGGGCGCGTTTTAATCAGCCCCAGCATTTT.